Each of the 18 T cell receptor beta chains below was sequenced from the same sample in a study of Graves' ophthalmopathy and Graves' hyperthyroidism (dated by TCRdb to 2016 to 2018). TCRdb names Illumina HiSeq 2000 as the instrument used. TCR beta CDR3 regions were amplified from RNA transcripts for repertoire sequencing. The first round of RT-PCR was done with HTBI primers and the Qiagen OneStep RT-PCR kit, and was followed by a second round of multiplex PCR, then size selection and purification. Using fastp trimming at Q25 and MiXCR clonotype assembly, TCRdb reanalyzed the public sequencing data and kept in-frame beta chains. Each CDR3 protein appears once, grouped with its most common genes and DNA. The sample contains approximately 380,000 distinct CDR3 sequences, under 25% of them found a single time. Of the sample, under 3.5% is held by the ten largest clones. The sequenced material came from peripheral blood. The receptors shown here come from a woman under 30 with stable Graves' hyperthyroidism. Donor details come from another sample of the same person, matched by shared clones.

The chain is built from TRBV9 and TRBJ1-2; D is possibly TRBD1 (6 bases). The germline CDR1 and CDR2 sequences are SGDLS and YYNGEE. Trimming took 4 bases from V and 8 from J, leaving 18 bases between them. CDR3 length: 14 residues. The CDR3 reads CASSTDSGVGGYTF. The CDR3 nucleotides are TGTGCCAGCAGCACCGATTCAGGGGTGGGGGGCTACACCTTC. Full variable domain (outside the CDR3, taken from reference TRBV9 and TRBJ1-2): DSGVTQTPKHLITATGQRVTLRCSPRSGDLSVYWYQQSLDQGLQFLIQYYNGEERAKGNILERFSAQQFPDLHSELNLSSLELGDSALYFCASSTDSGVGGYTFGSGTRLTVV.

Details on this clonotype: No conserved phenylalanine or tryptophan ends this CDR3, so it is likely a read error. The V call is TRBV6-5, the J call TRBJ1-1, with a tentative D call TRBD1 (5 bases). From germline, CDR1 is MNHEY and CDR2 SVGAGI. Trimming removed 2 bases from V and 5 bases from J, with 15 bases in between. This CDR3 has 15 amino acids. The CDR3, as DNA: TGTGCCAGCAGTTACACCTTGCAGGGAAGGACTGAAGCTTTCCTT. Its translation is CASSYTLQGRTEAFL.

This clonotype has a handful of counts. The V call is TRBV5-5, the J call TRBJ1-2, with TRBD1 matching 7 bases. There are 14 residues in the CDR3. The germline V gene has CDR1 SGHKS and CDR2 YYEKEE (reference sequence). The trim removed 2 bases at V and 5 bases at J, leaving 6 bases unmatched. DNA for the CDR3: TGTGCCAGCAGCTTCCCCGGGACAGCTTATGGCTACACCTTC. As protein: CASSFPGTAYGYTF.

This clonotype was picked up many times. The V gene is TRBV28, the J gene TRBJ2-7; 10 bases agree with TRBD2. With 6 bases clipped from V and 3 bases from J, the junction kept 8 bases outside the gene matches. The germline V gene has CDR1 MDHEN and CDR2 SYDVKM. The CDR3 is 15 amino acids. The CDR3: CASSSSGRGLYEQYF. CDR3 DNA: TGTGCCAGCAGCTCGAGCGGGAGGGGTCTCTACGAGCAGTACTTC.

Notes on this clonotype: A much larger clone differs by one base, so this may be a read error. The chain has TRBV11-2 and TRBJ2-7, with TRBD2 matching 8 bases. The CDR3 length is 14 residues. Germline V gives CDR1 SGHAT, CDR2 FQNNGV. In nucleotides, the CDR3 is TGTGCCTGCAGTCAAGGACTAGCCTTCGACGAGCAGTACTTC. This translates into CACSQGLAFDEQYF.

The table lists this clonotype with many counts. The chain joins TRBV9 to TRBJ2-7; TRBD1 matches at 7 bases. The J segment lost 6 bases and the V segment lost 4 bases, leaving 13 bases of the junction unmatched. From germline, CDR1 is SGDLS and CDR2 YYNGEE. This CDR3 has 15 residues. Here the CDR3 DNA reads TGTGCCAGCAGCTACAGGGGCCACCTTTTCTCCGAGCAGTACTTC. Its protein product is CASSYRGHLFSEQYF. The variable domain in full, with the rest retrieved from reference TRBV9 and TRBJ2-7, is DSGVTQTPKHLITATGQRVTLRCSPRSGDLSVYWYQQSLDQGLQFLIQYYNGEERAKGNILERFSAQQFPDLHSELNLSSLELGDSALYFCASSYRGHLFSEQYFGPGTRLTVT.

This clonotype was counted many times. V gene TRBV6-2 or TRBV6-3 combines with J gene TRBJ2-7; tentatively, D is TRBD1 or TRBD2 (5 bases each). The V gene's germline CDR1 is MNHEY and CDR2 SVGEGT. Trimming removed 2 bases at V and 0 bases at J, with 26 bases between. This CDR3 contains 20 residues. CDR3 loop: CASSYGIGEIHFLSSYEQYF. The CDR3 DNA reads TGTGCCAGCAGTTACGGGATAGGGGAGATCCACTTTCTCAGCTCCTACGAGCAGTACTTC.

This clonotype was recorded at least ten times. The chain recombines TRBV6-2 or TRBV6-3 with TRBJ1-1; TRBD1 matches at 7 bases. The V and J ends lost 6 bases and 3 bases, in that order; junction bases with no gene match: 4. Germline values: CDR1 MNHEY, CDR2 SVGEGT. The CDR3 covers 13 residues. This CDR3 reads CASSTGVHTEAFF. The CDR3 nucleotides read TGTGCCAGCAGCACAGGGGTCCACACTGAAGCTTTCTTT.

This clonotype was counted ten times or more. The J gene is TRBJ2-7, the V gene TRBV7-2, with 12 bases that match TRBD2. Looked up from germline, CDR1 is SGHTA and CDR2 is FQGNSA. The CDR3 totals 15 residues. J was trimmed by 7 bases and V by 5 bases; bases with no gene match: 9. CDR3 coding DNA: TGTGCCAGCAGCGCCTTAGGACTAGCGGGAAATGAGCAGTACTTC. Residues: CASSALGLAGNEQYF.

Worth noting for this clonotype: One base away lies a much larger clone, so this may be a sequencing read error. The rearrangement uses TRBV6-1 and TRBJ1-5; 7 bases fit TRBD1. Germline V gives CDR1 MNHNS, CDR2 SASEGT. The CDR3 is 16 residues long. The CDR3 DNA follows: TGTGCCAGCGGTAGCAGGGGGGGATATAGCAATCAGTCCCAGCATTTT. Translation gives CASGSRGGYSNQSQHF.

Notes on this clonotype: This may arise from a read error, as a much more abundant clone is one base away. CDR3 amino acids: CASKWGNREEGTEAFF. The CDR3 DNA sequence: TGTGCCAGCAAGTGGGGGAACAGGGAAGAGGGAACTGAAGCTTTCTTT. The genes are TRBV14 and TRBJ1-1; D perhaps matches TRBD1 (6 bases). Trimming removed 7 bases at V and 5 bases at J, with 23 bases between. CDR1 SGHDN and CDR2 FVKESK come from the germline V gene. This CDR3 region has 16 residues.

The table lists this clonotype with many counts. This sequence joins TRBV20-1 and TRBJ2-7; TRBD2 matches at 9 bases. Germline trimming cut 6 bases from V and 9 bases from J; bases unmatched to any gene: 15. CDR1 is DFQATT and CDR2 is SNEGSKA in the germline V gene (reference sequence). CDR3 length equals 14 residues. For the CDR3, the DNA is TGCAGTGCCCCCCTGGCTAGCGGGAACGGCGGGCAGTACTTC. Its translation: CSAPLASGNGGQYF.

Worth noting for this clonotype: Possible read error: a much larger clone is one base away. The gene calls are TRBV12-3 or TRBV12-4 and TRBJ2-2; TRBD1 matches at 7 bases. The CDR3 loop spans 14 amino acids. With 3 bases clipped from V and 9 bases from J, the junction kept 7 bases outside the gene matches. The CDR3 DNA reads TGTGCCAGCAGTTTTACAGGGGTGACCTGGGAGCTGTTTTTT. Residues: CASSFTGVTWELFF.

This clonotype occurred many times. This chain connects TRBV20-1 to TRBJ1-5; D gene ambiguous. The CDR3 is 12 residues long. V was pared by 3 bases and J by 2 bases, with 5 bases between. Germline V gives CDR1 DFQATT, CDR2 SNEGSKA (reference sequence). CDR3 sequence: CSASHGNQPQHF. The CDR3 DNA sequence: TGCAGTGCTAGTCACGGCAATCAGCCCCAGCATTTT.

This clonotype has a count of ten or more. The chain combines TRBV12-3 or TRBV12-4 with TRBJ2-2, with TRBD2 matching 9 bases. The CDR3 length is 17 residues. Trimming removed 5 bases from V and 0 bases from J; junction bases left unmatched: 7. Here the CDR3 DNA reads TGTGCCAGCAGTACGGGACTAGCTCGTTCGAACACCGGGGAGCTGTTTTTT. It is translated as CASSTGLARSNTGELFF.

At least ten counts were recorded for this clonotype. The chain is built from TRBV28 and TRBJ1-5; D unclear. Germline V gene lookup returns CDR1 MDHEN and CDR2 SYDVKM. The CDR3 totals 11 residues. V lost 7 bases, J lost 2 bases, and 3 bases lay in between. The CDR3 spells CASKGNQPQHF. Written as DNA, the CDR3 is TGTGCCAGCAAAGGCAATCAGCCCCAGCATTTT.

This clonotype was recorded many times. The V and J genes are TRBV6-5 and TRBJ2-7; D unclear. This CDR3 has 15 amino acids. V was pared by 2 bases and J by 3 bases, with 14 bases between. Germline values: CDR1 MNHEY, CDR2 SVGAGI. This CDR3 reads CASSYAASLLYEQYF. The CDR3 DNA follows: TGTGCCAGCAGTTACGCCGCGTCTCTACTCTACGAGCAGTACTTC.

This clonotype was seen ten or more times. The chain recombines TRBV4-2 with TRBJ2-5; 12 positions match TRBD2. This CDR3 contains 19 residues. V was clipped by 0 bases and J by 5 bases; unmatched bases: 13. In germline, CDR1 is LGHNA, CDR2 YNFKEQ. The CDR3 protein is CASSQDLRASGRARETQYF. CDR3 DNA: TGTGCCAGCAGCCAAGATCTTAGGGCTAGCGGGAGGGCCCGGGAGACCCAGTACTTC.